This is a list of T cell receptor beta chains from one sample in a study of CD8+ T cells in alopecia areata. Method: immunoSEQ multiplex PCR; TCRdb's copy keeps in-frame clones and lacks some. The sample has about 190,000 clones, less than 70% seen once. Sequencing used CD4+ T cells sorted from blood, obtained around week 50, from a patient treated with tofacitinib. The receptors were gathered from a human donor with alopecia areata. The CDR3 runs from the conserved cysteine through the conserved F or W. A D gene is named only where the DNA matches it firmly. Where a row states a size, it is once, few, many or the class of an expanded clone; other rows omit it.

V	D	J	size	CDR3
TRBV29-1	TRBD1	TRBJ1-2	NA	CSVAGTEYGYTF
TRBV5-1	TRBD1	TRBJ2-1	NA	CASSPGTGGNEQFF
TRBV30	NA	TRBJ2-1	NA	CAWGKGVLDNEQFF
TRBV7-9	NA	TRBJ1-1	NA	CASSLDADTEAFF
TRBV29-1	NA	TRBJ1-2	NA	CSVEAGNYGYTF
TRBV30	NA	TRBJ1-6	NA	CAWRIRGPDNSPLHF
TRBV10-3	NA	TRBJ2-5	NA	CATGPKQETQYF
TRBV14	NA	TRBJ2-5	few	CASSQDPAGRTTQYF
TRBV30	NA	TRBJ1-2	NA	CAWSQQRNYGYTF
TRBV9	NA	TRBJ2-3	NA	CASSPSGGGIGTDTQYF
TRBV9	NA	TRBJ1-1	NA	CASSVFLDTEAFF
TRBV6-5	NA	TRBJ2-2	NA	CASSLTANTGELFF
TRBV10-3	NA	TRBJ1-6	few	CAISEGYSPLHF
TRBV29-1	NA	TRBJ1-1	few	CSVEPGPAAFF
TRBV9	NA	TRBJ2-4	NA	CASSVATRPHDIQYF
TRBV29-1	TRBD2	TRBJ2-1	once	CSVEKGSGGPDEQFF
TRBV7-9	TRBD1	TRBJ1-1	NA	CASSPGGAENTEAFF
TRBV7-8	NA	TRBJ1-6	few	CASSSGVLESPLHF
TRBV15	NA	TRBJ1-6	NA	CATSRERERGDSPLHF
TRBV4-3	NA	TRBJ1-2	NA	CASSQETENYGYTF
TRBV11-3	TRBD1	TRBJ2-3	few	CASSRQGRDTQYF
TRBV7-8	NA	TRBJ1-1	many	CASSLFPGATTEAFF
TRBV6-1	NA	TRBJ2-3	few	CASTPTQTADTQYF
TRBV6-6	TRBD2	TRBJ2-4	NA	CASSYAGGPNIQYF
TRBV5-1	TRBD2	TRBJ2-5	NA	CASSLEGSGGTMDF
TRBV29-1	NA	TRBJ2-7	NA	CSVVVWGTLAEQYF
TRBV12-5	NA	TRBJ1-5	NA	CASGLEGPQPQHF
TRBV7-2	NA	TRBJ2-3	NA	CASSLGWGDADTQYF
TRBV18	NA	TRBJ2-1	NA	CASSPAVGNQQFF
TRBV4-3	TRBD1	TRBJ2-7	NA	CASSQEGRGTYEQYF
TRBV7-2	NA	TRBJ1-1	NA	CASSLAGRNTEAFF
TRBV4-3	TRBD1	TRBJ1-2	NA	CASSHSDRGFEGYTF
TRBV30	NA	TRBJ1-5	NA	CAWSEKGGYNQPQHF
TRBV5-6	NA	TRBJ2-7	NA	CASSLRSARAYEQYF
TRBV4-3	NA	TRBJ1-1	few	CASSPQKNTEAFF
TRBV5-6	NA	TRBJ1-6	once	CASSLRARPLHF
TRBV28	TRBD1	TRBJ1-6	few	CASSLKQGQNSPLHF
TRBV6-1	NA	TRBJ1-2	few	CASSERQDANYGYTF
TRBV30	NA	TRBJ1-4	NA	CAWSGLGQGEKLFF
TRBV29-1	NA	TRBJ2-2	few	CSVKMTANTGELFF
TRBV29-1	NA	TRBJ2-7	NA	CSVENYGNTYEQYF
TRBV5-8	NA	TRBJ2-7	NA	CASREALYEQYF
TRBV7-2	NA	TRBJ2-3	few	CASSPQGNTQYF
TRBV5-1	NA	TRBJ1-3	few	CASSPGLPSGNTIYF
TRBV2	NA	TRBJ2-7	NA	CASSVGVRTYEQYF
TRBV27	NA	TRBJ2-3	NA	CASSLVGTGTDTQYF
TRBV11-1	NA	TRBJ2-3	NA	CASSLAPEDTQYF